The 14 T cell receptor beta chains in this list originate from one sample, sequenced in a study of blood T cells in healthy people across ages. A second 7 to 11 cycle PCR used barcoded and J-beta primers. TCRdb analysed the 5' RACE reads with MiXCR anew, one entry per CDR3 protein. The sample records hundreds of thousands of distinct CDR3 sequences, roughly 26% being singletons. The sequencing sample was made of blood. The receptors derive from a woman aged 70-85 years in good health.

Many counts were recorded for this clonotype. V and J are TRBV5-1 and TRBJ1-2, with D unclear. Trimming took 0 bases from V and 7 from J, leaving 13 bases between them. CDR1 SGHRS and CDR2 YFSETQ come from the germline V gene. The length of the CDR3 is 14 residues. CDR3 bases: TGCGCCAGCAGCTTGGATCGCACCCTCGGTGGCTACACCTTC. It encodes CASSLDRTLGGYTF.

V and J are TRBV6-5 and TRBJ2-5; 9 positions match TRBD1. The better agreement between TRBJ2-7 and the DNA end casts doubt on the J call. In germline, CDR1 is MNHEY, CDR2 SVGAGI. The CDR3 has 15 amino acids. The CDR3, as DNA: TGTGCCAGCAGTTACTCGGGACAGGGACCCTACGAGCAGTACTTC. This translates into CASSYSGQGPYEQYF.

The CDR3 DNA follows: TGCAGTGCTGCCGGGACTAGTGGGAGGATGGGAAATGAGCAGTTCTTC. Its protein product is CSAAGTSGRMGNEQFF. This chain connects TRBV20-1 to TRBJ2-1; TRBD2 aligns across 8 bases. Germline V gene sequence: CDR1 DFQATT, CDR2 SNEGSKA (reference sequence). CDR3 size: 16 residues. Losses at the gene ends were 5 bases for V and 7 bases for J; bases not matched to a gene: 16.

V usage is TRBV10-3 and J usage is TRBJ2-7, with 9 bases that match TRBD1. This CDR3 is 12 amino acids long. V lost 6 bases and J lost 6; bases outside the gene matches: 3. The germline V gene encodes CDR1 ENHRY and CDR2 SYGVKD. The CDR3 spells CAIRGDRVEQYF. Written as DNA, the CDR3 is TGTGCCATCAGGGGGGACAGGGTCGAGCAGTACTTC.

This clonotype has more than one count but fewer than ten. This chain connects TRBV5-5 to TRBJ1-6, with 7 positions matching TRBD1. This CDR3 contains 15 residues. J gave up 9 bases and V 4 bases, and 10 bases lay outside the gene matches. Germline-derived CDR1 and CDR2 are SGHKS and YYEKEE (reference sequence). The CDR3 DNA reads as TGTGCCAGCAGCGATCCGGGACAGTATTTTTCACCCCTCCACTTT. This sequence encodes CASSDPGQYFSPLHF. The full variable domain, completed using reference TRBV5-5 and TRBJ1-6, is DAGVTQSPTHLIKTRGQQVTLRCSPISGHKSVSWYQQVLGQGPQFIFQYYEKEERGRGNFPDRFSARQFPNYSSELNVNALLLGDSALYLCASSDPGQYFSPLHFGNGTRLTVT.

This clonotype was seen only a few times. The CDR3 loop is CASSPQGGGGLNEQFF. The CDR3 region has the DNA TGTGCCAGCAGTCCCCAGGGGGGAGGAGGCCTCAATGAGCAGTTCTTC. This chain joins TRBV25-1 and TRBJ2-1, with D tentatively TRBD1 (7 bases). There are 16 residues in the CDR3. V shed 5 bases and J shed 6 bases, with 20 bases lying between them. Germline V gene data show CDR1 as MGHDK and CDR2 as SYGVNS.

V gene TRBV6-1 combines with J gene TRBJ1-4; no clear D. V was cut by 6 bases and J by 8 bases, with 16 bases left in between. The CDR3 length is 14 residues. Germline V gene sequence: CDR1 MNHNS, CDR2 SASEGT. In DNA form, the CDR3 reads TGTGCCAGCAGCCCTGAACGTCTAGAGGAAAAACTGTTTTTT. Protein product: CASSPERLEEKLFF.

This clonotype came up a few times. This sequence joins TRBV25-1 and TRBJ1-2; the D gene is possibly TRBD1 (5 bases). Germline-derived CDR1 and CDR2 are MGHDK and SYGVNS. The CDR3 runs 13 residues. The CDR3 DNA sequence: TGTGCGACGAAGGGGCAGGGTAACTATGGCTACACCTTC. It codes for CATKGQGNYGYTF.

V usage is TRBV20-1 and J usage is TRBJ1-4; 10 positions match TRBD1. V was clipped by 3 bases and J by 8 bases; unmatched bases: 6. This CDR3 region has 14 residues. Germline V CDR1 and CDR2: DFQATT, SNEGSKA (reference sequence). CDR3 nucleotides: TGCAGTGCTAGGGGGACAGGGGAAGGGGAAAAACTGTTTTTT. The encoded protein is CSARGTGEGEKLFF.

V and J are TRBV6-5 and TRBJ1-3; no clear D gene. This CDR3 is built from 14 residues. The V end was cut by 6 bases, the J end by 2 bases, with 11 bases between. CDR1 is MNHEY, CDR2 SVGAGI, per germline. The CDR3 DNA follows: TGTGCCAGCAGATTGGGAGGGCCTGGAAACACCATATATTTT. Its protein is CASRLGGPGNTIYF.

V usage is TRBV14 and J usage is TRBJ2-1, with 8 bases that match TRBD2. The length of the CDR3 is 15 residues. Germline V gives CDR1 SGHDN, CDR2 FVKESK. V shed 4 bases, J shed 5 bases, and the junction held 7 bases outside the gene matches. The CDR3 DNA reads TGTGCCAGCAGCCCAGGGACTAGATCCCACAATGAGCAGTTCTTC. This sequence encodes CASSPGTRSHNEQFF.

This clonotype was observed a single time. The chain employs TRBV27 and TRBJ2-5; D gene uncertain. V was shortened by 5 bases and J by 0 bases, with 7 bases between the two germline ends. CDR3 length: 13 residues. Germline V gene sequence: CDR1 MNHEY, CDR2 SMNVEV (reference sequence). CDR3 in DNA: TGTGCCAGCAGTGACGACAACCAAGAGACCCAGTACTTC. This encodes CASSDDNQETQYF.

V usage is TRBV5-1 and J usage is TRBJ1-2; 9 nucleotides match TRBD1. Germline CDR1 is SGHRS and CDR2 is YFSETQ. CDR3 length: 16 residues. V was pared by 7 bases and J by 6 bases, with 16 bases of the junction left unmatched. The DNA for the CDR3 is TGCGCCAGCGGGCATCCGGGACAGGGTAATTGGGATGGCTACACCTTC. Residues: CASGHPGQGNWDGYTF.

The rearrangement joins TRBV20-1 to TRBJ2-6, with D tentatively TRBD1 (5 bases). The CDR3 loop spans 19 amino acids. Trimming took off 1 base at V and 0 bases at J, with 19 bases between the two ends. Per germline, CDR1 DFQATT and CDR2 SNEGSKA (reference sequence). CDR3 loop: CSARGRLGDGHSGANVLTF. The DNA of the CDR3 is TGCAGTGCTAGAGGAAGATTAGGCGACGGACACTCTGGGGCCAACGTCCTGACTTTC.